Sequencing of this T cell receptor beta chain was carried out in a study of blood T cells in healthy people across ages. Study as a whole: Capture via template switching afforded approximately one barcoded beta molecule per two T cells. Findings and caveats of the study: It was not possible, with unsorted PBMCs, to conclusively compare naive and antigen-experienced cells.

The junction had 7 bases not matched to a gene; V was cut back by 6 bases and J by 2 bases. Germline-derived CDR1 and CDR2 are DFQATT and SNEGSKA (reference sequence). The CDR3 totals 14 residues. Alongside a J-beta primer mix, a sample-barcoded 5' primer served in a second PCR lasting 7 to 11 cycles. TCRdb reanalysed the 5' RACE reads using MiXCR and keeps one entry per CDR3 protein. The data contain about 970,000 distinct CDR3 sequences, 45% to 60% of them singletons. About this clonotype: What it binds is unknown.

Sequencing used blood. The sequence derives from an older woman in good health. V gene TRBV20-1 combines with J gene TRBJ2-1, with TRBD2 identical over 7 bases. CDR3 residues: CSAIAGNTYNEQFF. CDR3 DNA sequence: TGCAGTGCCATAGCGGGCAACACCTACAATGAGCAGTTCTTC.